The 25 T cell receptor beta chains below were found in one sample sequenced in a study of Graves' ophthalmopathy and Graves' hyperthyroidism. Amplification from RNA transcripts yielded the TCR beta CDR3 regions. The workflow started with a first-round RT-PCR run with HTBI primers and then moved on to a second-round multiplex PCR. TCRdb reprocessed the multiplex PCR reads via MiXCR and lists one record per CDR3 protein. Of hundreds of thousands of distinct CDR3 sequences in the sample, roughly 41% were seen once. Sequencing input: peripheral blood. Receptors originate from an adult man with Graves' ophthalmopathy.

This sequence joins TRBV10-3 and TRBJ2-7; 9 positions agree with TRBD2. This CDR3 is built from 14 residues. Germline V gene sequence: CDR1 ENHRY, CDR2 SYGVKD. V shed 4 bases, J shed 3 bases, and the junction held 4 bases outside the gene matches. In DNA form, the CDR3 reads TGTGCCATCAGTGGGGGACTAGCAGTCTACGAGCAGTACTTC. This sequence encodes CAISGGLAVYEQYF.

This chain connects TRBV2 to TRBJ1-2; 7 bases map to TRBD1. Germline CDR1 and CDR2: SNHLY and FYNNEI. The CDR3 length is 15 residues. Unmatched junction bases numbered 10, after V lost 4 bases and J lost 5 bases. The CDR3 DNA is TGTGCCAGCAGTGTCATAGGGGGCGGGGGATATGGCTACACCTTC. This translates into CASSVIGGGGYGYTF.

V usage is TRBV6-6 and J usage is TRBJ1-2; D may be TRBD1 (5 bases). V was trimmed by 6 bases and J by 2 bases, leaving 10 bases between them. This CDR3 spans 13 amino acids. The V gene's germline CDR1 is MNHNY and CDR2 SVGAGI (reference sequence). The CDR3 nucleotides read TGTGCCAGCAGATCGGACAAGAACTATGGCTACACCTTC. It translates to CASRSDKNYGYTF.

Ten or more counts support this clonotype. The chain joins TRBV15 to TRBJ1-2; TRBD1 might be the D (5 bases). This CDR3 is built from 11 residues. CDR1 is LNHNV, CDR2 YYDKDF, per germline (reference sequence). V gave up 5 bases and J gave up 8 bases, with 9 bases separating them. Here the CDR3 DNA reads TGTGCCACCAGCTCCCGGGGCGGCTACACCTTC. Amino acid sequence: CATSSRGGYTF.

This clonotype was seen more than once but under ten times. This may stem from a read error, because a much larger clone lies one nucleotide away. The genes are TRBV6-2 or TRBV6-3 and TRBJ1-5; D is undetermined. Trimming stripped 8 bases from V and 6 bases from J, with 11 bases between. Germline V gene lookup returns CDR1 MNHEY and CDR2 SVGEGT. This CDR3 region has 12 residues. CDR3 residues: CASCLPGQPQHF. The CDR3 DNA reads TGTGCCAGCTGTCTCCCGGGTCAGCCCCAGCATTTT.

This clonotype was counted at least ten times. The chain has TRBV12-3 or TRBV12-4 and TRBJ2-7; tentatively, D is TRBD1 (7 bases). V was clipped by 3 bases and J by 5 bases, with 11 bases between them. The CDR3 runs 13 residues. This chain's CDR3 is CASSLEGANEQYF. The DNA for the CDR3 is TGTGCCAGCAGTTTGGAGGGGGCTAACGAGCAGTACTTC.

This clonotype was seen many times. The rearrangement joins TRBV6-1 to TRBJ2-7, with D tentatively TRBD2 (5 bases). Germline V CDR1 and CDR2: MNHNS, SASEGT. This CDR3 is built from 13 residues. V was pared by 6 bases and J by 2 bases, with 11 bases between. The CDR3 DNA reads TGTGCCAGCAGCGAGGACTCAACCTACGAGCAGTACTTC. It yields the protein CASSEDSTYEQYF.

V gene TRBV29-1 combines with J gene TRBJ2-2; TRBD1 or TRBD2 may be the D gene (6 bases each). Germline loops: CDR1 SQVTM, CDR2 ANQGSEA. The V end was cut by 4 bases, the J end by 4 bases, with 10 bases between. This CDR3 comprises 13 residues. CDR3 in amino acids: CSVGRGRTGELFF. Here the CDR3 DNA reads TGCAGCGTTGGTCGGGGGCGCACCGGGGAGCTGTTTTTT.

V gene TRBV5-1 combines with J gene TRBJ2-7; D unclear. This CDR3 comprises 16 residues. Germline-derived CDR1 and CDR2 are SGHRS and YFSETQ. V lost 4 bases and J 3 bases, leaving 20 bases between the germline ends. CDR3 bases: TGCGCCAGCAGCGCCCGCACTTTGATGGAGAACTACGAGCAGTACTTC. Translation: CASSARTLMENYEQYF.

This sequence joins TRBV11-1 and TRBJ1-2; D ambiguous. Germline values: CDR1 SGHAT, CDR2 FQDESV (reference sequence). The CDR3 is 12 amino acids. V shed 10 bases and J shed 2 bases, with 11 bases lying between them. The CDR3 nucleotides are TGTGCCACCGAAATGGAGAACTATGGCTACACCTTC. Protein: CATEMENYGYTF.

This clonotype was seen at least ten times. The chain combines TRBV4-1 with TRBJ2-5, with D unresolved. Deletions cut 2 bases from V and 2 bases from J, with 12 bases between. Germline CDR1 is MGHRA and CDR2 is YSYEKL. This CDR3 spans 15 amino acids. DNA for the CDR3: TGCGCCAGCAGCCAACCGTACTTAGCTCAAGAGACCCAGTACTTC. It is translated as CASSQPYLAQETQYF.

The J gene is TRBJ1-1, the V gene TRBV29-1; perhaps TRBD1 as D (6 bases). The V end was cut by 5 bases, the J end by 0 bases, with 13 bases between. From germline, CDR1 is SQVTM and CDR2 ANQGSEA. CDR3 size: 14 residues. The CDR3 DNA reads as TGCAGCGTTTTAAGGGGGTCTATGAACACTGAAGCTTTCTTT. Its translation: CSVLRGSMNTEAFF.

This clonotype was recorded many times. This sequence joins TRBV7-2 and TRBJ1-2; unclear D gene. The V gene's germline CDR1 is SGHTA and CDR2 FQGNSA. The V gene lost 5 bases and the J gene lost 4 bases, with 14 bases spanning the gap. The CDR3 is made up of 14 amino acids. The CDR3 region is CASSREAATYGYTF. The DNA for the CDR3 is TGTGCCAGCAGCCGAGAGGCGGCTACCTATGGCTACACCTTC. Drawing the rest from reference TRBV7-2 and TRBJ1-2, the complete variable domain is GAGVSQSPSNKVTEKGKDVELRCDPISGHTALYWYRQSLGQGLEFLIYFQGNSAPDKSGLPSDRFSAERTGGSVSTLTIQRTQQEDSAVYLCASSREAATYGYTFGSGTRLTVV.

The rearrangement links TRBV10-3 to TRBJ1-2; 8 positions agree with TRBD1. V shed 4 bases and J 3 bases; nucleotides not matched to a gene: 4. Germline loops: CDR1 ENHRY, CDR2 SYGVKD. This CDR3 has 14 amino acids. The CDR3 reads CAISAAGGDYGYTF. The DNA for the CDR3 is TGTGCCATCAGTGCGGCAGGGGGCGACTATGGCTACACCTTC.

This clonotype was seen once. A much larger clone differs from this one at a single base, so this may be a read error. The chain employs TRBV7-2 and TRBJ2-7; possibly TRBD2 for D (6 bases). Germline loops: CDR1 SGHTA, CDR2 FQGNSA. The CDR3 runs 15 residues. The CDR3 loop reads CASSLGGAITYEQYF. For the CDR3, the DNA is TGCGCCAGCAGCTTGGGCGGGGCTATAACCTACGAGCAGTACTTC.

V usage is TRBV5-1 and J usage is TRBJ1-1; D call uncertain. Trimming left V 4 bases short and J 0 bases short, with 13 bases between. The CDR3 has 15 residues. Germline-derived CDR1 and CDR2 are SGHRS and YFSETQ. The CDR3 region is CASSPPVGLNTEAFF. CDR3 in DNA: TGCGCCAGCAGCCCGCCGGTAGGGCTGAACACTGAAGCTTTCTTT.

V usage is TRBV7-9 and J usage is TRBJ2-7; 9 bases are shared with TRBD1. Germline loops: CDR1 SEHNR, CDR2 FQNEAQ (reference sequence). V was pared by 7 bases and J by 7 bases, with 11 bases of the junction left unmatched. This CDR3 region has 14 residues. For the CDR3, the DNA is TGTGCCAGCATCGCACAGGGGGCTTACAATGAGCAGTACTTC. Amino acids: CASIAQGAYNEQYF.

This clonotype was seen more than once but under ten times. The V gene is TRBV2, the J gene TRBJ1-4, with D tentatively TRBD1 (5 bases). CDR1 SNHLY and CDR2 FYNNEI come from the germline V gene. There are 16 residues in the CDR3. V gave up 6 bases and J gave up 3 bases, with 17 bases separating them. CDR3 bases: TGTGCCAGCAGCCCTATCGGGGGAATGGCTAATGAAAAACTGTTTTTT. Amino acid sequence: CASSPIGGMANEKLFF.

This chain uses TRBV7-3 with TRBJ1-1; D is perhaps TRBD1 (5 bases). The length of the CDR3 is 15 residues. Germline lookup yields CDR1 SGHTA and CDR2 FQGTGA. V lost 0 bases and J lost 4, with 12 bases in between. In nucleotides, the CDR3 is TGTGCCAGCAGCTTAACCGCCGGGACGTTCACTGAAGCTTTCTTT. It codes for CASSLTAGTFTEAFF. Filled out from reference TRBV7-3 and TRBJ1-1, the complete variable domain reads GAGVSQTPSNKVTEKGKYVELRCDPISGHTALYWYRQSLGQGPEFLIYFQGTGAADDSGLPNDRFFAVRPEGSVSTLKIQRTERGDSAVYLCASSLTAGTFTEAFFGQGTRLTVV.

The chain couples TRBV24-1 to TRBJ1-2, with D unclear. V lost 3 bases to trimming and J lost 6 bases, with 7 bases between them. The CDR3 runs to 12 residues. Germline V lookup: CDR1 KGHDR, CDR2 SFDVKD. The CDR3 DNA reads as TGTGCCACCAGTGATGGGTTACATGGCTACACCTTC. Translated, it gives CATSDGLHGYTF.

This clonotype has only a few counts. The chain uses TRBV11-2 and TRBJ2-2; TRBD2 matches at 16 bases. Germline lookup yields CDR1 SGHAT and CDR2 FQNNGV. Trimming cost V 7 bases and J 7 bases; bases outside gene matches: 9. The CDR3 length is 17 residues. CDR3 nucleotides: TGTGCCAGCATTCCGGGACTAGCGGGGGGGCCGCACGGGGAGCTGTTTTTT. Residues: CASIPGLAGGPHGELFF.

About this clonotype itself: One end of the junction is discordant with germline, which a read error may explain. V usage is TRBV7-9 and J usage is TRBJ1-4; possibly TRBD1 for D (5 bases). This CDR3 contains 14 residues. Per germline, CDR1 SEHNR and CDR2 FQNEAQ (reference sequence). In nucleotides, the CDR3 is TGCGCCAGCAGCCTATCCTGGAGGGGTGAAAAACTGTTTTTT. It codes for CASSLSWRGEKLFF.

This clonotype was counted between two and nine times. The rearrangement joins TRBV25-1 to TRBJ1-6; possibly TRBD1 for D (6 bases). Trimming removed 3 bases from V and 7 bases from J, with 10 bases in between. There are 14 residues in the CDR3. CDR1 is MGHDK and CDR2 is SYGVNS in the germline V gene. Here the CDR3 reads CASSDGGRNSPLHF. The DNA of the CDR3 is TGTGCCAGCAGTGACGGGGGGCGGAATTCACCCCTCCACTTT.

This clonotype was seen at least ten times. This chain uses TRBV14 with TRBJ1-6; D might be TRBD1 (5 bases). V lost 9 bases, J lost 8 bases, and 11 bases lay in between. The germline CDR1 and CDR2 sequences are SGHDN and FVKESK. The CDR3 length is 12 residues. CDR3 sequence (DNA): TGTGCCAGTGGGGACTTTGATTCACCCCTCCACTTT. Protein product: CASGDFDSPLHF.

To note about this clonotype: At one boundary the junction diverges from the germline segment, which might be a read error. The rearrangement links TRBV7-2 to TRBJ1-4; TRBD1 is a possible D gene (5 bases). This CDR3 is built from 8 residues. From germline, CDR1 is SGHTA and CDR2 FQGNSA. The CDR3 DNA is TGTGCCAGCAGCCCCCAGGGTTTT. This translates into CASSPQGF.